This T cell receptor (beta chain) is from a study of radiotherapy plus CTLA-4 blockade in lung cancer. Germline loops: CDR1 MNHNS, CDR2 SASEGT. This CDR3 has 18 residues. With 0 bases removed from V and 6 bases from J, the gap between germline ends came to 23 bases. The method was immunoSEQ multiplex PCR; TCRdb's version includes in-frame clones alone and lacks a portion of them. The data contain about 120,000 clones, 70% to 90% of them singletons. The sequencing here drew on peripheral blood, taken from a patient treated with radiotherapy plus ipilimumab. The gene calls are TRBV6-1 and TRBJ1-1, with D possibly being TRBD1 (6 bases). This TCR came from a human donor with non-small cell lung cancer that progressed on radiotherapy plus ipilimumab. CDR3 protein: CASSEAGLQGHFRAEAFF. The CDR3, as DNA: TGTGCCAGCAGTGAAGCGGGGTTGCAGGGGCATTTTAGGGCTGAAGCTTTCTTT.